This TCR beta chain was captured in a study of blood T cell repertoires in COVID-19. Some clones are missing from TCRdb's copy, which holds only in-frame ones; the method was immunoSEQ multiplex PCR. In the table there are roughly 71,000 clones, over 75% of which are singletons. The sequence came from a middle-aged man with acute or convalescent COVID-19. The sample comprised peripheral blood.

CDR3 in DNA: TGTGCCAGCAGGACAGGGGTTTCTGGCTACACCTTC. Translated, it gives CASRTGVSGYTF. The chain recombines TRBV2 with TRBJ1-2; TRBD1 agrees at 8 bases. J lost 7 bases, V lost 6 bases, and 4 bases had no gene match. The length of the CDR3 is 12 residues. The germline V gene has CDR1 SNHLY and CDR2 FYNNEI.